This TCR beta chain was identified during a study of T cells in Graves' hyperthyroidism and ophthalmopathy. TCR beta CDR3 regions were amplified from RNA transcripts. TCR CDR3 underwent first-round RT-PCR with the HTBI primer set. TCRdb re-derived calls from the multiplex PCR reads in MiXCR, one entry per CDR3 protein. The data contain a few hundred thousand distinct CDR3 sequences, about 15% of them singletons. Study-wide findings and caveats: Most thyroid clonotypes that were expanded above 0.001 also turned up in blood. Median prediction lead before ophthalmopathy onset was about 6.3 months with the model.

A patient was excluded if there was uncontrolled infection, other autoimmune disease, pregnancy or lactation. The diagnostic basis comprised clinical symptoms, serum thyroxine and TRAb, thyroid ultrasound and orbital computed tomography. The CDR3 loop spans 15 amino acids. Trimming left V 3 bases short and J 8 bases short, with 17 bases between. CDR1 and CDR2 (germline): LNHDA, SQIVND (reference sequence). This clonotype was seen a handful of times. Antigen specificity is unknown. The sequencing input was blood. V gene TRBV19 combines with J gene TRBJ2-1, with D perhaps being TRBD1 or TRBD2 (6 bases each). This TCR derives from a woman younger than 35 with Graves' hyperthyroidism that later progressed to Graves' ophthalmopathy. This CDR3 is CASSIQAVGGHEQFF. DNA for the CDR3: TGTGCCAGTAGTATCCAGGCTGTGGGGGGCCATGAGCAGTTCTTC. Filled out from reference TRBV19 and TRBJ2-1, the complete variable domain reads DGGITQSPKYLFRKEGQNVTLSCEQNLNHDAMYWYRQDPGQGLRLIYYSQIVNDFQKGDIAEGYSVSREKKESFPLTVTSAQKNPTAFYLCASSIQAVGGHEQFFGPGTRLTVL.